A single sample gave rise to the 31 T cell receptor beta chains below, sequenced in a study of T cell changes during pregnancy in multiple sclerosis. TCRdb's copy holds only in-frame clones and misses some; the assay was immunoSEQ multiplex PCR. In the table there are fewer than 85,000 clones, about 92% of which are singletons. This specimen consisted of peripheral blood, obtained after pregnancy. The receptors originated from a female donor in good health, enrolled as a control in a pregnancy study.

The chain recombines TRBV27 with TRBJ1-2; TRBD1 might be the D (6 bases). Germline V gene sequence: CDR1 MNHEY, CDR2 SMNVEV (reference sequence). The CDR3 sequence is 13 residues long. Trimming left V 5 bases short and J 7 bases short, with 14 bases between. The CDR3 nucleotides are TGTGCCAGCAGTCTCAACAGGGCCGGTGGCTACACCTTC. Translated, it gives CASSLNRAGGYTF.

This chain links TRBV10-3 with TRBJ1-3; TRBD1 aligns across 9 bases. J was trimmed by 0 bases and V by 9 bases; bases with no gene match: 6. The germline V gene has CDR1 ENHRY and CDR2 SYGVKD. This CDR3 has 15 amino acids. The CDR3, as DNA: TGTGCCATGTTCGGACAGGGGCTCTCTGGAAACACCATATATTTT. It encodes CAMFGQGLSGNTIYF.

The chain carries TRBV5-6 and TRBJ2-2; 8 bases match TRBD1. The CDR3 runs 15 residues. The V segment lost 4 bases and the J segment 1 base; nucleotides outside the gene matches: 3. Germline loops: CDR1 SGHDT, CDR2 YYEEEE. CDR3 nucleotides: TGTGCCAGCAGCCCTGACAGGGGGAACACCGGGGAGCTGTTTTTT. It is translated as CASSPDRGNTGELFF.

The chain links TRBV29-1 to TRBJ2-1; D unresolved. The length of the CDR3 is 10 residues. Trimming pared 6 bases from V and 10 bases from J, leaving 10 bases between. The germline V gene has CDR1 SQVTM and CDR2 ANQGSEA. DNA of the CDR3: TGCAGCGTCTCCCCCTCGGAGCAGTTCTTC. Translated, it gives CSVSPSEQFF.

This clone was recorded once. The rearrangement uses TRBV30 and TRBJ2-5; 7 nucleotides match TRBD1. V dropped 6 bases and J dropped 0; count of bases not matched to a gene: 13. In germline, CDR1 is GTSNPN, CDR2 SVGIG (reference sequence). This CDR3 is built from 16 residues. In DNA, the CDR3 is TGTGCCTGCGGACGGGGCCCGACAGGGTACCAAGAGACCCAGTACTTC. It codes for CACGRGPTGYQETQYF.

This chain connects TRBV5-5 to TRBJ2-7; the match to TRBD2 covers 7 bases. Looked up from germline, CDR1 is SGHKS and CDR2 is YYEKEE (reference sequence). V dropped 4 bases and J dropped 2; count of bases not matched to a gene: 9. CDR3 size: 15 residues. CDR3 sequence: CASSTSASGAYEQYF. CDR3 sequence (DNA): TGTGCCAGCAGCACCTCTGCTAGCGGAGCCTACGAGCAGTACTTC. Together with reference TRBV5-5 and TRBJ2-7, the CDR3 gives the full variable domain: DAGVTQSPTHLIKTRGQQVTLRCSPISGHKSVSWYQQVLGQGPQFIFQYYEKEERGRGNFPDRFSARQFPNYSSELNVNALLLGDSALYLCASSTSASGAYEQYFGPGTRLTVT.

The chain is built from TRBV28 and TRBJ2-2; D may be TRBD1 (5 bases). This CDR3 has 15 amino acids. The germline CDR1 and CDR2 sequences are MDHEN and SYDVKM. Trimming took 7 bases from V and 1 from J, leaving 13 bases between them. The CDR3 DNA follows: TGTGCCAGCAACCCCCCAGGGATGAACACCGGGGAGCTGTTTTTT. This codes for CASNPPGMNTGELFF.

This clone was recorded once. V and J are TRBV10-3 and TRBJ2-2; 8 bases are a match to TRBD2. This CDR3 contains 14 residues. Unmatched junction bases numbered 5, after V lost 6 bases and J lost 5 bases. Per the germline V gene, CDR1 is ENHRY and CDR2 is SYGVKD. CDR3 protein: CAIRPGGGTGELFF. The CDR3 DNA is TGTGCCATCAGGCCGGGGGGGGGTACCGGGGAGCTGTTTTTT.

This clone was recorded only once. Here the CDR3 reads CASTLLTGGTEAFF. The DNA for the CDR3 is TGTGCCAGTACTCTACTCACAGGGGGGACTGAAGCTTTCTTT. The chain uses TRBV19 and TRBJ1-1; TRBD1 matches at 8 bases. J gave up 5 bases and V 7 bases, and 9 bases lay outside the gene matches. The CDR3 runs to 14 residues. Germline V gene lookup returns CDR1 LNHDA and CDR2 SQIVND (reference sequence).

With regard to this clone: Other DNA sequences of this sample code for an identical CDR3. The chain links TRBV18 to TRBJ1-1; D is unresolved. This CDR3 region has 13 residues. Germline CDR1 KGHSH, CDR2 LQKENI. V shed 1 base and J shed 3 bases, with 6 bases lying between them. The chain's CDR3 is CASSPLVYTEAFF. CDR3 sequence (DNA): TGTGCCAGCTCACCACTTGTATACACTGAAGCTTTCTTT.

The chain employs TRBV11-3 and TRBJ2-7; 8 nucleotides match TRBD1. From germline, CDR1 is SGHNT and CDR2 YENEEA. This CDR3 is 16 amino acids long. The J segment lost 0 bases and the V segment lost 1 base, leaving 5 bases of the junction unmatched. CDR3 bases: TGTGCCAGCAGCTTAGGGACAGGGAGGAGCTCCTACGAGCAGTACTTC. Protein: CASSLGTGRSSYEQYF.

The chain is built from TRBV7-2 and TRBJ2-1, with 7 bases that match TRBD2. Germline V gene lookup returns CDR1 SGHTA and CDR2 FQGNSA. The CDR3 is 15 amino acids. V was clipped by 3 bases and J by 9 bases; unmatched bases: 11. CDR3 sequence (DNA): TGTGCCAGCAGCTTGATCGGGGGGACCCTTGGTGAGCAGTTCTTC. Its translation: CASSLIGGTLGEQFF.

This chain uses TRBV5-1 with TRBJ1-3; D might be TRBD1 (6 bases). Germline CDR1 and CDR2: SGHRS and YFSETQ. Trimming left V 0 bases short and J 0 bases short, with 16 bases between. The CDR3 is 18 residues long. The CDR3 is CASSLETNQGPSGNTIYF. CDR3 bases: TGCGCCAGCAGCTTGGAAACAAACCAGGGGCCCTCTGGAAACACCATATATTTT.

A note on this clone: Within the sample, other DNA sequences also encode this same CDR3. CDR3 sequence: CASSRDRNTEAFF. Here the CDR3 DNA reads TGTGCCAGCTCAAGGGACAGGAACACTGAAGCTTTCTTT. The chain has TRBV18 and TRBJ1-1; 7 bases agree with TRBD1. V lost 5 bases and J lost 1; bases outside the gene matches: 1. Per the germline V gene, CDR1 is KGHSH and CDR2 is LQKENI. The CDR3 is made up of 13 amino acids.

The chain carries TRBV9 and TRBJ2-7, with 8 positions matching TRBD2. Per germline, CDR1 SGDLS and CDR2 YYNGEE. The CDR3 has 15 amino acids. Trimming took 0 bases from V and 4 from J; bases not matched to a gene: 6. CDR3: CASSVETSGGYEQYF. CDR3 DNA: TGTGCCAGCAGCGTAGAGACAAGCGGGGGTTACGAGCAGTACTTC.

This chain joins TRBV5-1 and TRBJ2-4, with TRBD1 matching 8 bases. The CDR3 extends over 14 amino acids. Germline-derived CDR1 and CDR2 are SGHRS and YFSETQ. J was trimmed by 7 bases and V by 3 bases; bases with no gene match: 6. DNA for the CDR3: TGCGCCAGCAGCTATGGACAGGGAAGGAACATTCAGTACTTC. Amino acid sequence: CASSYGQGRNIQYF.

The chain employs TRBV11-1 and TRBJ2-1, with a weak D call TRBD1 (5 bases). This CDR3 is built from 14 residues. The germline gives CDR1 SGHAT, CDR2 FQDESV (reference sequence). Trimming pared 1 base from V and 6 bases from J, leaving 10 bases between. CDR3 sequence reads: CASSLGQGRNEQFF. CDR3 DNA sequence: TGTGCCAGCAGCTTAGGCCAGGGTCGCAATGAGCAGTTCTTC.

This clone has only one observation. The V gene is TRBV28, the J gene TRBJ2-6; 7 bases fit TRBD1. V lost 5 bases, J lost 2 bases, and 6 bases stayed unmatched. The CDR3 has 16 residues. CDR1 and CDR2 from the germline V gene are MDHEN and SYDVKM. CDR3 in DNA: TGTGCCAGCAGTCCCTCCGACAGGGCTGGGGCCAACGTCCTGACTTTC. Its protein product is CASSPSDRAGANVLTF.

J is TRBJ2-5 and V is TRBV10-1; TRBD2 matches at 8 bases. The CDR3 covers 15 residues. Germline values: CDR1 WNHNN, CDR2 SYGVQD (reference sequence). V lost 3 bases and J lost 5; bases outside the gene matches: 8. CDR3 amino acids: CASSECPGGKETQYF. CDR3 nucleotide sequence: TGCGCCAGCAGTGAATGTCCGGGAGGGAAGGAGACCCAGTACTTC.

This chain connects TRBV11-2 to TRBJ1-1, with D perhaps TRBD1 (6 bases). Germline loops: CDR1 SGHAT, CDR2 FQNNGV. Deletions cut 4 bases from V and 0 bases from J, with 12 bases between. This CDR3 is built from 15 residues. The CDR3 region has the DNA TGTGCCAGCAGCTCTACAGGGATAATGAACACTGAAGCTTTCTTT. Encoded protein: CASSSTGIMNTEAFF.

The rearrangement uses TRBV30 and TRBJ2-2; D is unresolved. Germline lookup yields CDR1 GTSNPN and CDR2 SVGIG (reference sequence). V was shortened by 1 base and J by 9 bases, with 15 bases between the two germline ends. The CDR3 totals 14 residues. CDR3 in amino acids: CAWSARGRPRELFF. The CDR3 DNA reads TGTGCCTGGAGTGCCCGCGGTAGGCCGAGGGAGCTGTTTTTT.

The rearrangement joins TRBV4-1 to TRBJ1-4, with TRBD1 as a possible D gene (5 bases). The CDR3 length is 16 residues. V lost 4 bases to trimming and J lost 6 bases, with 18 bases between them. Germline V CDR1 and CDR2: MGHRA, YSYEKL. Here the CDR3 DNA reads TGCGCCAGCAGCCTTCGGAAACAGGTCTCGGATGAAAAACTGTTTTTT. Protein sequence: CASSLRKQVSDEKLFF.

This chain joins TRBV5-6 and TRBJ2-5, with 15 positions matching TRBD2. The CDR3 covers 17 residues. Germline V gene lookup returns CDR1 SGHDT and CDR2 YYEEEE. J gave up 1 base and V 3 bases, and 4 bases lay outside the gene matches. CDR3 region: CASSSRTSGGAQETQYF. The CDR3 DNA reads TGTGCCAGCAGCTCGCGGACTAGCGGGGGGGCCCAAGAGACCCAGTACTTC.

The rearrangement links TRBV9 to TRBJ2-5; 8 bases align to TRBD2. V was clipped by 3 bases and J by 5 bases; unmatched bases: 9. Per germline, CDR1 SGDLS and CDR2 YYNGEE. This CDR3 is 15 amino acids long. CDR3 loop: CASSGPRGGAETQYF. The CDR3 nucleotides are TGTGCCAGCAGCGGACCCCGGGGGGGCGCTGAGACCCAGTACTTC.

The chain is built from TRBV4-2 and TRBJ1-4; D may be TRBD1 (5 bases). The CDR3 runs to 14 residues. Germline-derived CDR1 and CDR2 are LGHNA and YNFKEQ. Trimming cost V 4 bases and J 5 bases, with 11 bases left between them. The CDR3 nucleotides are TGTGCCAGCAGCCCGACAGACCCGAATGAAAAACTGTTTTTT. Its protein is CASSPTDPNEKLFF.

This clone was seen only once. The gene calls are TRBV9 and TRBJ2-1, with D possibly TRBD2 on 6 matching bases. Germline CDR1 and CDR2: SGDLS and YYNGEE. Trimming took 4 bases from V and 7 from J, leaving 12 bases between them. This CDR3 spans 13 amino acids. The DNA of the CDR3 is TGTGCCAGCAGCCCGGGACTGCAGAATGAGCAGTTCTTC. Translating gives CASSPGLQNEQFF.

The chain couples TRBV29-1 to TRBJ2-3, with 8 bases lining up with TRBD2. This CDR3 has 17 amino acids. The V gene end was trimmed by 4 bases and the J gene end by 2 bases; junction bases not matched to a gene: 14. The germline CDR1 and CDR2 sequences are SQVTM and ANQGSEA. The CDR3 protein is CSVGKLTRGGTTDTQYF. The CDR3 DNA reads TGCAGCGTTGGGAAACTAACCCGCGGGGGGACCACAGATACGCAGTATTTT.

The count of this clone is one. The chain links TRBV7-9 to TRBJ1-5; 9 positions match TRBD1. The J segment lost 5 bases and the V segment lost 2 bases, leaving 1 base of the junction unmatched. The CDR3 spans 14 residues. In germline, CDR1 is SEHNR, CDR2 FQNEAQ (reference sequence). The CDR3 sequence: CASSLTGGDQPQHF. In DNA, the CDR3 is TGTGCCAGCAGCTTAACAGGGGGCGATCAGCCCCAGCATTTT.

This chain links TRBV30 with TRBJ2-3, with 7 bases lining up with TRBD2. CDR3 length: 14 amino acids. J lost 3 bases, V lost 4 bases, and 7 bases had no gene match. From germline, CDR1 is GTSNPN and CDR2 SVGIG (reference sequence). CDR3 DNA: TGTGCCTGGACCGATCGGGGGGTAACAGATACGCAGTATTTT. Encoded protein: CAWTDRGVTDTQYF.

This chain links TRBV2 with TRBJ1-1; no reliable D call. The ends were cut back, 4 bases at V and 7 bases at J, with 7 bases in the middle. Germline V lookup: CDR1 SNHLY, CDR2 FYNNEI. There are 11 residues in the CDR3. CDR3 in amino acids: CASSGYIEAFF. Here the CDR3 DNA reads TGTGCCAGCAGTGGTTATATTGAAGCTTTCTTT.

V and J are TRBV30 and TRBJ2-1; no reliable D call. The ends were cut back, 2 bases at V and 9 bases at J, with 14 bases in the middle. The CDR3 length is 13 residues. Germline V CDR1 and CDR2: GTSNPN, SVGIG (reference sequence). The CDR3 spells CAWSPRNGVEQFF. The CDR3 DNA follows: TGTGCCTGGAGTCCTAGGAACGGTGTTGAGCAGTTCTTC.